This entry concerns a single T cell receptor beta chain. This entry belongs to a study of cytomegalovirus exposure and HLA in healthy donors. Primers included in the PCR were 60 Vbeta and 13 Jbeta primers. The table came from immunoSEQ multiplex PCR; TCRdb's copy has only in-frame clones and leaves some out. The sample holds fewer than 250,000 clones; 70% to 90% are singletons and the top ten take approximately 2.9%. CDR1 and CDR2 (germline): ENHRY, SYGVKD. The V and J ends lost 7 bases and 3 bases respectively, with 13 bases between them. The CDR3 totals 13 residues. The sequencing input was PBMCs. The sequence was obtained from a man under 40 in good health and CMV-seronegative. This sequence joins TRBV10-3 and TRBJ2-7; D is unresolved. The CDR3 reads CAIKETRFYEQYF. Written as DNA, the CDR3 is TGTGCCATCAAAGAAACTCGCTTCTACGAGCAGTACTTC.